This T cell receptor (beta chain) was retrieved from a study of T-cell memory formation after mild COVID-19. The CDR3 contains 17 residues. Germline values: CDR1 LGHNA, CDR2 YSLEER. The V gene lost 4 bases and the J gene lost 3 bases, with 19 bases spanning the gap. Via MiXCR, TCRdb re-called the 5' RACE reads, giving one row per CDR3 protein. The sample carries under 450,000 distinct CDR3 sequences, more than 20% recorded once. This TCR was recovered from an adult woman who had mild COVID-19 (a few samples of this study predate the infection). Cell type and time point are not known. The sample was PBMCs or a T cell subset sorted from them (not recorded which). The chain joins TRBV4-3 to TRBJ2-1; weak D call: TRBD2 (5 bases). The CDR3, as DNA: TGCGCCAGCAGCCCTGGGTACGCCCGGGATTTCTACAATGAGCAGTTCTTC. Translating it yields CASSPGYARDFYNEQFF.